These 20 T cell receptor beta chains were sequenced from one sample in a study of blood T cell repertoires in COVID-19. Only in-frame clones appear in the TCRdb table, and some are missing; sequencing was by immunoSEQ multiplex PCR. The profile shows under 150,000 clones, around 81% of them singletons. The specimen sequenced was peripheral blood. These receptors all stem from a woman aged 60-75 years with active or convalescent COVID-19.

The chain is built from TRBV4-1 and TRBJ2-1; D gene ambiguous. The ends were cut back, 3 bases at V and 8 bases at J, with 8 bases in the middle. The CDR3 totals 12 residues. Germline V gives CDR1 MGHRA, CDR2 YSYEKL. The CDR3, as DNA: TGCGCCAGCAGCCATCGTACGGATGAGCAGTTCTTC. Translated, it gives CASSHRTDEQFF.

The chain joins TRBV6-5 to TRBJ2-7, with unresolved D. The CDR3 is 12 amino acids. V was shortened by 7 bases and J by 5 bases, with 12 bases between the two germline ends. Germline V CDR1 and CDR2: MNHEY, SVGAGI. CDR3 nucleotide sequence: TGTGCCAGCACTAACACAGTTCACGAGCAGTACGTC. Amino acids: CASTNTVHEQYV.

This sequence joins TRBV2 and TRBJ1-3; a weak D match, TRBD1 (5 bases). V lost 4 bases, J lost 0 bases, and 10 bases lay in between. Germline CDR1 SNHLY, CDR2 FYNNEI. CDR3 length equals 15 residues. This chain's CDR3 is CASSAAGHSGNTIYF. The CDR3 region has the DNA TGTGCCAGCAGTGCTGCAGGGCACTCTGGAAACACCATATATTTT.

This clone was found a few times. This chain links TRBV30 with TRBJ2-1; D is uncertain. The germline gives CDR1 GTSNPN, CDR2 SVGIG (reference sequence). The CDR3 runs to 10 residues. The V end was cut by 1 base, the J end by 7 bases, with 2 bases between. The CDR3 spells CAWSANEQFF. In DNA form, the CDR3 reads TGTGCCTGGAGTGCAAATGAGCAGTTCTTC.

This chain joins TRBV2 and TRBJ2-7, with D perhaps matching TRBD2 (6 bases). This CDR3 is built from 14 residues. Germline V gene lookup returns CDR1 SNHLY and CDR2 FYNNEI. Trimming pared 5 bases from V and 11 bases from J, leaving 22 bases between. The chain's CDR3 is CASSPLQDTAGKYF. CDR3 sequence (DNA): TGTGCCAGCAGTCCCTTACAGGATACCGCGGGGAAGTACTTC.

This chain uses TRBV11-2 with TRBJ1-5; possibly TRBD1 for D (5 bases). Germline V gene data show CDR1 as SGHAT and CDR2 as FQNNGV. V shed 4 bases and J shed 1 base, with 20 bases lying between them. CDR3 length: 18 residues. In nucleotides, the CDR3 is TGTGCCAGCAGCTGCCCACGGGGGGGGAGCCGGAGCAATCAGCCCCAGCATTTT. Protein product: CASSCPRGGSRSNQPQHF.

This clone was picked up one time. The genes are TRBV6-2 or TRBV6-3 and TRBJ2-7; 8 nucleotides match TRBD2. Germline V gene sequence: CDR1 MNHEY, CDR2 SVGEGT. The CDR3 runs 14 residues. V was clipped by 5 bases and J by 2 bases; unmatched bases: 5. CDR3 bases: TGTGCCAGCAGTCCGGCCGGGAGGGCCTACGAGCAGTACTTC. Its protein product is CASSPAGRAYEQYF.

This clone was recorded once. V usage is TRBV9 and J usage is TRBJ2-7; 12 nucleotides line up with TRBD2. After removal of 3 bases from V and 2 bases from J, the junction contained 9 bases not matched to a gene. Germline CDR1 and CDR2: SGDLS and YYNGEE. The CDR3 covers 17 residues. DNA of the CDR3: TGTGCCAGCAGCGCTGGACTAGCGGGAAGTGCGGCCTACGAGCAGTACTTC. It yields the protein CASSAGLAGSAAYEQYF.

V is TRBV18 and J is TRBJ1-1; 9 bases are a match to TRBD1. Germline lookup yields CDR1 KGHSH and CDR2 LQKENI. The CDR3 covers 17 residues. The V segment lost 3 bases and the J segment 6 bases; nucleotides outside the gene matches: 14. The CDR3 DNA reads TGTGCCAGCTCACCCCAGACGGGGGACAGGGCTTTGGCTGAAGCTTTCTTT. Amino acids: CASSPQTGDRALAEAFF. The full variable domain, completed using reference TRBV18 and TRBJ1-1, is NAGVMQNPRHLVRRRGQEARLRCSPMKGHSHVYWYRQLPEEGLKFMVYLQKENIIDESGMPKERFSAEFPKEGPSILRIQQVVRGDSAAYFCASSPQTGDRALAEAFFGQGTRLTVV.

The rearrangement uses TRBV28 and TRBJ2-5, with TRBD1 matching over 9 bases. The germline V gene has CDR1 MDHEN and CDR2 SYDVKM. The CDR3 is 15 amino acids. The V segment lost 4 bases and the J segment 2 bases; nucleotides outside the gene matches: 5. The chain's CDR3 is CASSSPGQGQETQYF. Here the CDR3 DNA reads TGTGCCAGCAGTTCTCCGGGACAGGGACAAGAGACCCAGTACTTC.

J is TRBJ1-1 and V is TRBV6-5; TRBD1 aligns across 7 bases. Germline CDR1 MNHEY, CDR2 SVGAGI. The CDR3 contains 15 residues. Trimming cost V 7 bases and J 10 bases; bases outside gene matches: 18. The CDR3 reads CASIPHSEGALRAFF. Written as DNA, the CDR3 is TGTGCCAGCATTCCTCACTCGGAGGGGGCCCTTCGAGCTTTCTTT.

The chain combines TRBV13 with TRBJ1-5; D remains unclear. CDR3 length: 14 amino acids. Trimming cost V 7 bases and J 3 bases, with 13 bases left between them. CDR1 is PRHDT and CDR2 is FYEKMQ in the germline V gene (reference sequence). CDR3 in amino acids: CASNSGGNNQPQHF. CDR3 coding DNA: TGTGCCAGCAACTCGGGAGGGAACAATCAGCCCCAGCATTTT.

This chain connects TRBV5-1 to TRBJ2-5, with 12 bases identical to TRBD2. With 2 bases clipped from V and 0 bases from J, the junction kept 8 bases outside the gene matches. CDR3 size: 18 residues. Germline V gene data show CDR1 as SGHRS and CDR2 as YFSETQ. DNA for the CDR3: TGCGCCAGCAGCTTACAAGGACTAGCGGGACGGTACCAAGAGACCCAGTACTTC. Its translation: CASSLQGLAGRYQETQYF.

The rearrangement uses TRBV28 and TRBJ1-4, with D maybe TRBD1 (6 bases). CDR1 MDHEN and CDR2 SYDVKM come from the germline V gene. This CDR3 comprises 15 residues. The germline V and J ends were trimmed by 6 bases and 1 base, with 12 bases remaining between them. The CDR3 coding sequence is TGTGCCAGCAGCCGAGAGGGGGAAACTAATGAAAAACTGTTTTTT. Encoded protein: CASSREGETNEKLFF.

In its sample, this clone was seen a few times. CDR3 amino acids: CASSYRGYEKLFF. For the CDR3, the DNA is TGTGCCAGCAGCTACCGGGGATACGAAAAACTGTTTTTT. The rearrangement links TRBV7-2 to TRBJ1-4, with D unclear. V was clipped by 4 bases and J by 8 bases, with 11 bases between them. Germline lookup yields CDR1 SGHTA and CDR2 FQGNSA. CDR3 length: 13 residues.

CDR3 sequence (DNA): TGTGCCAGCAGCCGTAACAGGGAGCGCAATCAGCCCCAGCATTTT. Translation gives CASSRNRERNQPQHF. This chain connects TRBV28 to TRBJ1-5; tentative D call: TRBD1 (6 bases). The CDR3 is 15 residues long. Trimming shortened V by 6 bases and J by 2 bases, and 14 bases separated the two germline ends. The germline CDR1 and CDR2 sequences are MDHEN and SYDVKM.

This clone has only one observation. This sequence joins TRBV18 and TRBJ2-5; TRBD1 is a possible D gene (5 bases). Trimming left V 6 bases short and J 4 bases short, with 15 bases between. Germline CDR1 and CDR2: KGHSH and LQKENI. The CDR3 is 14 amino acids. The CDR3 DNA is TGTGCCAGCTCCCTTGACCAGGGTGGAGAGACCCAGTACTTC. It codes for CASSLDQGGETQYF.

This clone was counted only a few times. The chain has TRBV18 and TRBJ2-2; TRBD2 matches at 8 bases. Trimming cost V 4 bases and J 5 bases; bases outside gene matches: 3. The CDR3 extends over 14 amino acids. The V gene's germline CDR1 is KGHSH and CDR2 LQKENI. The CDR3 loop reads CASSQSGGTGELFF. The CDR3 DNA sequence: TGTGCCAGCTCACAAAGCGGGGGAACCGGGGAGCTGTTTTTT.

This chain uses TRBV24-1 with TRBJ1-1, with TRBD1 as a possible D gene (6 bases). V lost 0 bases and J lost 10, with 11 bases in between. Germline V CDR1 and CDR2: KGHDR, SFDVKD. The CDR3 covers 13 residues. The CDR3 DNA sequence: TGTGCCACCAGTGATTTGATGGGGGCAGCAGCTTTCTTT. Its translation: CATSDLMGAAAFF.

The chain uses TRBV7-2 and TRBJ1-5; no firm D call. Per germline, CDR1 SGHTA and CDR2 FQGNSA. There are 15 residues in the CDR3. V lost 1 base and J 5 bases, leaving 12 bases between the germline ends. The CDR3 bases are TGTGCCAGCAGCTTAGGAGGGTCAGCGGATCAGCCCCAGCATTTT. Its protein product is CASSLGGSADQPQHF.